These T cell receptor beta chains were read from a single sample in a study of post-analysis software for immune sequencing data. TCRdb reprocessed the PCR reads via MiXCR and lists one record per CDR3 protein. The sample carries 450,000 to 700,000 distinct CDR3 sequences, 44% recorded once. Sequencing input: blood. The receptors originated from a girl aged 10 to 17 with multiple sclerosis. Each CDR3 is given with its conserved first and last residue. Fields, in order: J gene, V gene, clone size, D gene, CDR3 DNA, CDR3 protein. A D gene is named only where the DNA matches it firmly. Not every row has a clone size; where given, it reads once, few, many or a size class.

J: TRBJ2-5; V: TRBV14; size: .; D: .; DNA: TGTGCCAGCGGAGACTACGGGACCCAGTACTTC; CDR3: CASGDYGTQYF
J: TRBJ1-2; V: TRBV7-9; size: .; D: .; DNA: TGTGCCAGCAGCCGAAGTCATGGCTACACCTTC; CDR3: CASSRSHGYTF
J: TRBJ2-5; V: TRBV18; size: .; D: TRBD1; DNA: TGTGCCAGCTCACCACGCTCCGGTGGACAGGGCCAAGAGACCCAGTACTTC; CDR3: CASSPRSGGQGQETQYF
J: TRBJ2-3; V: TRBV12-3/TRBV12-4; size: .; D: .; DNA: TGTGCCAGCAGTTGGGGTCCAGATACGCAGTATTTT; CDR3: CASSWGPDTQYF
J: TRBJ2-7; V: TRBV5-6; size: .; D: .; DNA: TGTGCCAGCAGGATGGGGACACCCTCAAAATACGAGCAGTACTTC; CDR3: CASRMGTPSKYEQYF
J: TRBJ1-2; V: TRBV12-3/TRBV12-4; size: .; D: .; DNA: TGTGCCAGCAGTGTACAGACCTACTATGGCTACACCTTC; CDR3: CASSVQTYYGYTF
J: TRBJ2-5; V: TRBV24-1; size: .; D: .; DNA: TGTGCCACCAGTGACTCACGATGGGAGACCCAGTACTTC; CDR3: CATSDSRWETQYF
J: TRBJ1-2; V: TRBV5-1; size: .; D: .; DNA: TGCGCCAGCAGCTTAGCGGGGGAACATGGCTACACCTTC; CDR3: CASSLAGEHGYTF
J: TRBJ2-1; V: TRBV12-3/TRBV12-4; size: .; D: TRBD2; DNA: TGTGCCAGCAGTCCCCCTAGAACTAGCGGGAGAGACAATGAGCAGTTCTTC; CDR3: CASSPPRTSGRDNEQFF
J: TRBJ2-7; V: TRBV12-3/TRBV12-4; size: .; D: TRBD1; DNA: TGTGCCAGCACTTGGGACAGGGCCTACGAGCAGTACTTC; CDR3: CASTWDRAYEQYF
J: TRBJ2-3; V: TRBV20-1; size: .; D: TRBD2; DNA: TGCAGTGCTAGCCGACTCAAGCGGGAGGAGGCCACAGATACGCAGTATTTT; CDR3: CSASRLKREEATDTQYF
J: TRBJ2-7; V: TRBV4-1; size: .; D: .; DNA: TGCGCCAGCAGCCAAGATCTAGGGGGGTCCTCACCCTACGAGCAGTACTTC; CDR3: CASSQDLGGSSPYEQYF
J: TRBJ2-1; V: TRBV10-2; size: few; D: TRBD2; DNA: TGCGCCAGCAGTTTCGGACTAGCGGGTTCACGAGAAAATGAGCAGTTCTTC; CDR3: CASSFGLAGSRENEQFF
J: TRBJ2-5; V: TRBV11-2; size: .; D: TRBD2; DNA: TGTGCCAGCAGCCGCGGGGGGTCAGGGACTAGCGGGAGAGCTGCGGAGTACTTC; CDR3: CASSRGGSGTSGRAAEYF
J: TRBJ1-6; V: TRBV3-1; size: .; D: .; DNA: TGTGCCAGCAGCCAAGATAGCAGGCGTTATAATTCACCCCTCCACTTT; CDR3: CASSQDSRRYNSPLHF
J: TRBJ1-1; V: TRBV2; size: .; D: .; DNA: TGTGCCAGCAATCCAACAGGGAACACTGAAGCTTTCTTT; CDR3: CASNPTGNTEAFF
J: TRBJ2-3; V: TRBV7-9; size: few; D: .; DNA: TGTGCCAGCAGGAGTCGGGGGTTCACAGATACGCAGTATTTT; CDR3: CASRSRGFTDTQYF
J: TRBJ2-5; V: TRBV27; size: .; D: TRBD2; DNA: TGTGCCAGCAGTTTATTGGGCGGGAGAGGTAGTGGGACCCAGTACTTC; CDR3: CASSLLGGRGSGTQYF
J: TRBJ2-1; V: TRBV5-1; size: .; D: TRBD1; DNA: TGCGCCACCGCAGGGGGGACAGGGGCTAACAATGAGCAGTTCTTC; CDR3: CATAGGTGANNEQFF
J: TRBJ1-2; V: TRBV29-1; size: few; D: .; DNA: TGCAGCGCTTCTTTAGGACAGAAAGCTTCTAACTATGGCTACACCTTC; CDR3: CSASLGQKASNYGYTF
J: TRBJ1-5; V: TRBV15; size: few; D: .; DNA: TGTGCCACCAGCCCGGGACCGGAAAAGCCCCAGCATTTT; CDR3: CATSPGPEKPQHF
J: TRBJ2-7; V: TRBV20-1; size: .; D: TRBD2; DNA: TGCAGTGCTAGCAGCTGGGCTAGCGGGCCCTACGAGCAGTACTTC; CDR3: CSASSWASGPYEQYF
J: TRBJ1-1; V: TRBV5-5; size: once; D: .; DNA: TGTGCCAGCAGCTTCGACACAGGGTGGGAGAACACTGAAACTTTCTTT; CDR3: CASSFDTGWENTETFF
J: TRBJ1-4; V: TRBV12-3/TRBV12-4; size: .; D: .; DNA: TGTGCCAGCAGTTTACAGGGATATAATGAAAAACTGTTTTTT; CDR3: CASSLQGYNEKLFF
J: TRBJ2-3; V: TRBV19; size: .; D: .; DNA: TGTGCCAGTAGTAACGGGGGCACCGATACGCAGTATTTT; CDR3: CASSNGGTDTQYF
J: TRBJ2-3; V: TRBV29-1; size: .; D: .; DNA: TGCAGCGTTAAACCAATCCTAAGAACAGATACGCAGTATTTT; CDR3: CSVKPILRTDTQYF
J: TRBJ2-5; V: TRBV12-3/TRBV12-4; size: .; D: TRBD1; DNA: TGTGCCAGCAGTCTACCCGATTGGGACAGGGGTTCCGAGACCCAGTACTTC; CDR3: CASSLPDWDRGSETQYF
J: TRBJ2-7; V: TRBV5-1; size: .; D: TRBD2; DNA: TGCGCCAGCAGCTTGGTAGGTGGGACTAGCGGACCCTACGAGCAGTACTTC; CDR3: CASSLVGGTSGPYEQYF
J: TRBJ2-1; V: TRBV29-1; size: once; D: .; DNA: TGCAGCGTTGATTATTCTGCGCCCAGCTCCTACAATGAGCAGTTCTTC; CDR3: CSVDYSAPSSYNEQFF